Sequencing of this T cell receptor (beta chain) was carried out in a study of blood T cell repertoires in COVID-19. Looking at the study overall: Acute-phase and convalescent COVID-19 samples originated in the United States, Italy and Spain. From T cells, B-cell-depleted T cells, or PBMCs came the material, which was cDNA or gDNA.

Authors' processing steps: Estimation of nucleated cell counts relied on the amplification of reference gene primers. Profiling relied on immunoSEQ multiplex PCR, and the TCRdb table lists in-frame clones only, not all of them. V and J calls and clone size are copied from that table; D and trimming were computed from the DNA. Of some 76,000 clones listed, approximately 78% were seen once; the top ten hold more than 15%. Germline CDR1 is LGHNA and CDR2 is YSLEER. V lost 1 base to trimming and J lost 9 bases; unmatched junction nucleotides: 6. The CDR3 has 14 residues. The chain carries TRBV4-3 and TRBJ2-1, with TRBD2 matching 7 bases. This clonotype was obtained from a woman aged 55-70 years with acute or convalescent COVID-19. Specimen: peripheral blood. In nucleotides, the CDR3 is TGCGCCAGCAGCCAAGTAATAGCGGGTAGTGAGCAGTTCTTC. This encodes CASSQVIAGSEQFF.